One and the same sample provided the 9 T cell receptor beta chains below, sequenced in a study of T cell responses to AZD1222 COVID-19 vaccine. Measured with immunoSEQ multiplex PCR; TCRdb has only the in-frame clones, and not every one. The table lists roughly 140,000 clones, roughly nine tenths of them singletons. Sequencing was performed on peripheral blood, taken after recovery from COVID-19. The receptors were sampled from an adult who had recovered from COVID-19.

The chain combines TRBV6-5 with TRBJ1-5; D unresolved. CDR1 and CDR2 from the germline V gene are MNHEY and SVGAGI. This CDR3 is 15 amino acids long. V was pared by 6 bases and J by 2 bases, with 14 bases between. CDR3 DNA sequence: TGTGCCAGCAGCCTAGACGGACGGGGCAATCAGCCCCAGCATTTT. This translates into CASSLDGRGNQPQHF.

This chain joins TRBV19 and TRBJ1-2, with D possibly being TRBD1 (5 bases). With 3 bases removed from V and 2 bases from J, the gap between germline ends came to 10 bases. The CDR3 sequence is 14 residues long. In germline, CDR1 is LNHDA, CDR2 SQIVND (reference sequence). As DNA, the CDR3 is TGTGCCAGTAGTATTACGGGGCGGAACTATGGCTACACCTTC. It specifies CASSITGRNYGYTF.

V usage is TRBV9 and J usage is TRBJ1-4; D is uncertain. V lost 4 bases and J lost 4, with 14 bases in between. Germline loops: CDR1 SGDLS, CDR2 YYNGEE. This CDR3 has 15 residues. The CDR3 DNA reads TGTGCCAGCAGCACCGACGGGAGCCTTAATGAAAAACTGTTTTTT. It translates to CASSTDGSLNEKLFF.

J is TRBJ1-5 and V is TRBV5-5, with no clear D. Germline V gene sequence: CDR1 SGHKS, CDR2 YYEKEE (reference sequence). Deletions cut 7 bases from V and 5 bases from J, with 13 bases between. The CDR3 contains 13 residues. CDR3 in DNA: TGTGCCAGCGGTAGGGAATCCGATCAGCCCCAGCATTTT. It encodes CASGRESDQPQHF.

This chain links TRBV28 with TRBJ1-5; D gene unclear. From germline, CDR1 is MDHEN and CDR2 SYDVKM. The V gene lost 5 bases and the J gene lost 1 base, with 12 bases spanning the gap. CDR3 length: 15 residues. CDR3 amino acids: CASSDDLGSNQPQHF. The CDR3 nucleotides are TGTGCCAGCAGTGACGACCTGGGGAGCAATCAGCCCCAGCATTTT. The full variable domain, with the rest looked up from reference TRBV28 and TRBJ1-5, is DVKVTQSSRYLVKRTGEKVFLECVQDMDHENMFWYRQDPGLGLRLIYFSYDVKMKEKGDIPEGYSVSREKKERFSLILESASTNQTSMYLCASSDDLGSNQPQHFGDGTRLSIL.

The chain has TRBV4-3 and TRBJ2-7; 7 bases fit TRBD1. CDR1 and CDR2 from the germline V gene are LGHNA and YSLEER. J gave up 2 bases and V 3 bases, and 7 bases lay outside the gene matches. CDR3 length equals 15 residues. CDR3 amino acids: CASSQMTGTAYEQYF. CDR3 coding DNA: TGCGCCAGCAGCCAGATGACCGGGACAGCCTACGAGCAGTACTTC.

This rearrangement joins TRBV19 to TRBJ2-1; possibly TRBD1 or TRBD2 for D (7 bases each). Germline CDR1 reads LNHDA; CDR2 reads SQIVND (reference sequence). The ends were cut back, 5 bases at V and 12 bases at J, with 14 bases in the middle. The CDR3 is 12 residues long. The DNA of the CDR3 is TGTGCCAGTAGTCCGACAGGGAGGGGGCAGTTCTTC. It translates to CASSPTGRGQFF.

J is TRBJ2-1 and V is TRBV7-3; TRBD2 matches 8 bases. J lost 4 bases, V lost 4 bases, and 9 bases had no gene match. Germline V CDR1 and CDR2: SGHTA, FQGTGA. The CDR3 extends over 16 amino acids. Written as DNA, the CDR3 is TGTGCCAGCAGCTCCATGGGCGGGAGGTTATACAATGAGCAGTTCTTC. Its protein is CASSSMGGRLYNEQFF. Full variable domain (outside the CDR3, taken from reference TRBV7-3 and TRBJ2-1): GAGVSQTPSNKVTEKGKYVELRCDPISGHTALYWYRQSLGQGPEFLIYFQGTGAADDSGLPNDRFFAVRPEGSVSTLKIQRTERGDSAVYLCASSSMGGRLYNEQFFGPGTRLTVL.

This rearrangement joins TRBV4-3 to TRBJ1-1, with D possibly matching TRBD1 (6 bases). V dropped 0 bases and J dropped 2 bases, with 13 bases sitting between them. The germline CDR1 and CDR2 sequences are LGHNA and YSLEER. The CDR3 consists of 16 residues. CDR3 nucleotide sequence: TGCGCCAGCAGCCAAGATAGGACAGATACTAACACTGAAGCTTTCTTT. The encoded protein is CASSQDRTDTNTEAFF.